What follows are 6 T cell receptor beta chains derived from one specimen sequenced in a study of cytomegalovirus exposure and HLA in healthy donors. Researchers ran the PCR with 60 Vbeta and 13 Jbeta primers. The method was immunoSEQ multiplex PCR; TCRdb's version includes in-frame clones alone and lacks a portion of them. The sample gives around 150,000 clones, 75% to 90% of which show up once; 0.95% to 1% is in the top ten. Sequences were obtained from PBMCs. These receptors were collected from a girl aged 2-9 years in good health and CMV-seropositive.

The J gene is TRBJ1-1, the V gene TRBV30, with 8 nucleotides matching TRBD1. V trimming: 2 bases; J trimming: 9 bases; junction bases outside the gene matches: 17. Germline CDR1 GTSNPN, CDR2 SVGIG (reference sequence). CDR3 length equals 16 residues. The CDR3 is CAWSTPPNARTGKAFF. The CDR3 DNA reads TGTGCCTGGAGTACGCCGCCAAATGCCAGGACAGGGAAAGCTTTCTTT.

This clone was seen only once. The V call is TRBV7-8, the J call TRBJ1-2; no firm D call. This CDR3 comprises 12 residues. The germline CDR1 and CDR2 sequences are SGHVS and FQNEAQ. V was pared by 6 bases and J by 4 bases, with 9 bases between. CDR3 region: CASSSGSYGYTF. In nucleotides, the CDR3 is TGTGCCAGCAGTTCCGGGTCCTATGGCTACACCTTC.

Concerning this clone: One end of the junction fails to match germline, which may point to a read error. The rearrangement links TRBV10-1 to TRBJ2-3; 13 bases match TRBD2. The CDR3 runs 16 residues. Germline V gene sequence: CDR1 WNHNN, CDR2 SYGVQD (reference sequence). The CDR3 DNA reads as TGCGCCAGCTCTCTGGGACTAGCGGGAAGCACGGATACGCAGTATTTT. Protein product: CASSLGLAGSTDTQYF.

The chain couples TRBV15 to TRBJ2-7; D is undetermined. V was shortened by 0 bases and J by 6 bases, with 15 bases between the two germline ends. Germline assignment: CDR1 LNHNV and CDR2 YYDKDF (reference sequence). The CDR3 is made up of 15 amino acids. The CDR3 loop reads CATSRDLGARSEQYF. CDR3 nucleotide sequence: TGTGCCACCAGCAGAGATCTTGGAGCCCGGAGCGAGCAGTACTTC. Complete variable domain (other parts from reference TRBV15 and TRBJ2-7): DAMVIQNPRYQVTQFGKPVTLSCSQTLNHNVMYWYQQKSSQAPKLLFHYYDKDFNNEADTPDNFQSRRPNTSFCFLDIRSPGLGDTAMYLCATSRDLGARSEQYFGPGTRLTVT.

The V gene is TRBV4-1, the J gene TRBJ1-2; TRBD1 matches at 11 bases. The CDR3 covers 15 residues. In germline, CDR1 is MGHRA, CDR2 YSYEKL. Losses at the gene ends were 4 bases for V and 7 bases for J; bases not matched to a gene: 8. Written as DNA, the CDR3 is TGCGCCAGCAGCCCGATAGGACAGGGGGCTGGTGGCTACACCTTC. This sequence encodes CASSPIGQGAGGYTF.

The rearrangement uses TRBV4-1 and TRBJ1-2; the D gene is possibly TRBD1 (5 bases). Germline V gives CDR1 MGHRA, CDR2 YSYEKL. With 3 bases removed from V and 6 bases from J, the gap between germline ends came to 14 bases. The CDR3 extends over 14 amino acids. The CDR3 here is CASSHAGVRDGYTF. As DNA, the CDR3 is TGCGCCAGCAGCCATGCGGGGGTACGGGATGGCTACACCTTC.